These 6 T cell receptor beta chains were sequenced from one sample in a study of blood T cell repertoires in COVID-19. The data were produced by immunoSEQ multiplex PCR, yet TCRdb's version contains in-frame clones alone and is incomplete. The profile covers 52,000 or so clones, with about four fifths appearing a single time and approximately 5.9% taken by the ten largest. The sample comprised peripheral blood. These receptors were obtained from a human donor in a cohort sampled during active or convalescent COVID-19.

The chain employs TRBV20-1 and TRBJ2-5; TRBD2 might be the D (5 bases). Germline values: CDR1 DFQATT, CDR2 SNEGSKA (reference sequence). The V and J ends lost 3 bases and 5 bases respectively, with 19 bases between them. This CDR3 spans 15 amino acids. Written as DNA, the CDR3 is TGCAGTGCTAGTCCCCCCGTATCGGGGTATGAGACCCAGTACTTC. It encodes CSASPPVSGYETQYF.

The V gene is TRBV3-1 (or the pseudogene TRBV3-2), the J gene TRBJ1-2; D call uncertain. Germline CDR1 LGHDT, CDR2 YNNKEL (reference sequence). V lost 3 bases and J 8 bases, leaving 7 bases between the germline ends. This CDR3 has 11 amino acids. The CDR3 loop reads CASSHPRGYTF. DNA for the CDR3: TGTGCCAGCAGCCACCCGAGGGGCTACACCTTC.

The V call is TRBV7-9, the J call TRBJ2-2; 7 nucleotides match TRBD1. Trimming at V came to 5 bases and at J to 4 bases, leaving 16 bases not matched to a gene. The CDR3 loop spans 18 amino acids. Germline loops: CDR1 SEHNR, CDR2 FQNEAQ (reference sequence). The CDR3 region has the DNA TGTGCCAGCAGCCCGTTGCGGCGACAGGGATCGTCCACCGGGGAGCTGTTTTTT. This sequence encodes CASSPLRRQGSSTGELFF.

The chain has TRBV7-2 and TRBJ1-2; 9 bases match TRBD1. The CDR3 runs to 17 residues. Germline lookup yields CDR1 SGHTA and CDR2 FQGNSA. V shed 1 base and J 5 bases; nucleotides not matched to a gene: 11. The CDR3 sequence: CASSLEQGARVVYGYTF. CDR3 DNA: TGTGCCAGCAGCTTAGAACAGGGGGCTAGAGTAGTGTATGGCTACACCTTC.

The CDR3 region has the DNA TGTGCCAGCAGCGGACAGGCCGAAGTGGCTTTCTTT. Translated: CASSGQAEVAFF. This rearrangement joins TRBV12-3 or TRBV12-4 to TRBJ1-1, with 7 bases identical to TRBD1. The CDR3 is 12 residues long. With V trimmed by 6 bases and J by 11 bases, 9 bases remained unmatched.

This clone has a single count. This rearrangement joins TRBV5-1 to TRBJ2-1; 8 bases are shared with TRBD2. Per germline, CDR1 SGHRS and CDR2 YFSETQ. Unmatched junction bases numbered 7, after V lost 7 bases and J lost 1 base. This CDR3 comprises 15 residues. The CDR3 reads CASGSTSGSYNEQFF. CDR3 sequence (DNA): TGCGCCAGCGGCTCAACTAGCGGTTCCTACAATGAGCAGTTCTTC.